Shown below are 25 T cell receptor beta chains from a single sample sequenced in a study of human T cells and chemical hapten exposure. TCRdb passed the RACE reads through MiXCR, listing each CDR3 protein once. The sample lists about 64,000 distinct CDR3 sequences, approximately 10% occurring once. As for time point: patch test 3, about 24 weeks after DPC sensitization. Treatment reported: therapeutic diphenylcyclopropenone sensitization with weekly scalp DPC. The sequences come from whole blood, collected in connection with sensitization to the hapten diphenylcyclopropenone (DPC). All receptors derive from a woman aged 25 to 39 with alopecia areata. Some clones in this sample may be carry-over from other donors' samples.

This clonotype was found many times. The J gene is TRBJ1-6, the V gene TRBV10-2; TRBD1 matches 7 bases. This CDR3 comprises 18 residues. The ends lost 4 bases at V and 8 bases at J; junction bases unmatched: 17. Looked up from germline, CDR1 is WSHSY and CDR2 is SAAADI. Written as DNA, the CDR3 is TGCGCCAGCAGTGTGAATCCGCCGCAGGGGGTATTGGATTCACCCCTCCACTTT. Protein: CASSVNPPQGVLDSPLHF.

This clonotype was detected only a few times. The V call is TRBV28, the J call TRBJ1-5, with TRBD1 as a possible D gene (5 bases). The germline V gene has CDR1 MDHEN and CDR2 SYDVKM. CDR3 length: 14 amino acids. The V gene lost 3 bases and the J gene lost 3 bases, with 9 bases spanning the gap. DNA for the CDR3: TGTGCCAGCAGTTTGGGGGGTACCAATCAGCCCCAGCATTTT. Translation gives CASSLGGTNQPQHF.

This clonotype was observed a few times. This rearrangement joins TRBV6-2 or TRBV6-3 to TRBJ2-5, with TRBD2 as a possible D gene (5 bases). The length of the CDR3 is 14 residues. In germline, CDR1 is MNHEY, CDR2 SVGEGT. V dropped 7 bases and J dropped 3 bases, with 15 bases sitting between them. CDR3 sequence: CASTADSRKETQYF. DNA of the CDR3: TGTGCCAGCACCGCGGACTCGCGGAAAGAGACCCAGTACTTC.

This clonotype was detected ten times or more. The rearrangement links TRBV6-5 to TRBJ1-1, with no clear D. In germline, CDR1 is MNHEY, CDR2 SVGAGI. The V end was cut by 6 bases, the J end by 1 base, with 9 bases between. The CDR3 is made up of 13 amino acids. The CDR3: CASSVTSNTEAFF. The DNA for the CDR3 is TGTGCCAGCAGCGTCACATCGAACACTGAAGCTTTCTTT.

The sample holds a few counts of this clonotype. V usage is TRBV7-3 and J usage is TRBJ1-1; D is unclear. The germline V and J ends were trimmed by 2 bases and 0 bases, with 10 bases remaining between them. The CDR3 has 15 amino acids. Germline V lookup: CDR1 SGHTA, CDR2 FQGTGA. The CDR3 loop is CASSLFSGMNTEAFF. Here the CDR3 DNA reads TGTGCCAGCAGCTTATTTTCGGGGATGAACACTGAAGCTTTCTTT.

This clonotype was seen at least ten times. The chain couples TRBV30 to TRBJ2-3; D gene unclear. The germline V and J ends were trimmed by 0 bases and 0 bases, with 7 bases remaining between them. CDR1 and CDR2 (germline): GTSNPN, SVGIG (reference sequence). The CDR3 sequence is 14 residues long. The CDR3 loop is CAWSVRSSTDTQYF. CDR3 nucleotides: TGTGCCTGGAGTGTTAGATCTAGCACAGATACGCAGTATTTT.

This clonotype was seen only a few times. J is TRBJ1-5 and V is TRBV7-8; 8 bases agree with TRBD1. Germline V gene sequence: CDR1 SGHVS, CDR2 FQNEAQ. This CDR3 has 17 amino acids. Germline trimming cut 2 bases from V and 4 bases from J; bases unmatched to any gene: 10. CDR3 DNA sequence: TGTGCCAGCAGCTTATCAGTCAGTCAGGGGGCTAATCAGCCCCAGCATTTT. It codes for CASSLSVSQGANQPQHF.

This clonotype has just a few counts. The V gene is TRBV7-9, the J gene TRBJ1-1; no clear D gene. V was cut by 3 bases and J by 4 bases, with 12 bases left in between. The length of the CDR3 is 14 residues. Germline CDR1 and CDR2: SEHNR and FQNEAQ (reference sequence). CDR3 protein: CASSFGVMGTEAFF. The CDR3, as DNA: TGTGCCAGCAGCTTCGGGGTAATGGGCACTGAAGCTTTCTTT.

The table lists this clonotype with a few counts. This sequence joins TRBV6-1 and TRBJ2-2, with TRBD2 matching over 11 bases. Germline trimming cut 4 bases from V and 5 bases from J; bases unmatched to any gene: 9. The CDR3 runs 17 residues. Germline CDR1 MNHNS, CDR2 SASEGT. The CDR3 DNA reads TGTGCCAGCAGTGCGCTTAGCGGGAGGGTCAAGACCGGGGAGCTGTTTTTT. Encoded protein: CASSALSGRVKTGELFF.

This clonotype was detected ten times or more. The rearrangement joins TRBV2 to TRBJ2-1; D uncertain. Deletions cut 4 bases from V and 4 bases from J, with 8 bases between. Germline lookup yields CDR1 SNHLY and CDR2 FYNNEI. The CDR3 is 13 amino acids. The CDR3 coding sequence is TGTGCCAGCAGTGGTGGCAGGTACAATGAGCAGTTCTTC. Translation gives CASSGGRYNEQFF.

This clonotype was detected a few times. The chain combines TRBV7-2 with TRBJ2-7; D remains unclear. The germline V gene encodes CDR1 SGHTA and CDR2 FQGNSA. The CDR3 has 15 residues. Trimming shortened V by 5 bases and J by 2 bases, and 16 bases separated the two germline ends. As DNA, the CDR3 is TGTGCCAGCAGCCTGGGCGCAGTTGTGACCTACGAGCAGTACTTC. Encoded protein: CASSLGAVVTYEQYF.

The chain joins TRBV9 to TRBJ2-3; D possibly uses TRBD1 or TRBD2 (5 bases each). The CDR3 is 15 residues long. Germline assignment: CDR1 SGDLS and CDR2 YYNGEE. V was clipped by 7 bases and J by 4 bases, with 19 bases between them. CDR3 protein: CASQGDPGTADTQYF. The DNA for the CDR3 is TGTGCCAGCCAAGGGGACCCCGGGACGGCAGATACGCAGTATTTT.

This clonotype has more than one count but fewer than ten. The chain carries TRBV5-6 and TRBJ1-1; 8 bases fit TRBD1. With V trimmed by 2 bases and J by 6 bases, 6 bases remained unmatched. Germline assignment: CDR1 SGHDT and CDR2 YYEEEE. The CDR3 is made up of 14 amino acids. The CDR3 DNA is TGTGCCAGCAGCTTCGTGACAGGGGTTGCTGAAGCTTTCTTT. Protein product: CASSFVTGVAEAFF.

This clonotype was detected a few times. The chain carries TRBV29-1 and TRBJ1-1; D is undetermined. With 4 bases removed from V and 2 bases from J, the gap between germline ends came to 8 bases. The CDR3 consists of 12 residues. Germline CDR1 and CDR2: SQVTM and ANQGSEA. The CDR3 DNA follows: TGCAGCGTTGGGACGGTTAACACTGAAGCTTTCTTT. Amino acids: CSVGTVNTEAFF.

Only a few counts were recorded for this clonotype. The rearrangement links TRBV6-2 or TRBV6-3 to TRBJ2-7; D is undetermined. Trimming removed 0 bases from V and 4 bases from J, with 10 bases in between. Germline V gene sequence: CDR1 MNHEY, CDR2 SVGEGT. The CDR3 length is 14 residues. The CDR3 loop reads CASSYSPQRYEQYF. CDR3 DNA sequence: TGTGCCAGCAGTTACTCTCCACAGAGATACGAGCAGTACTTC.

The rearrangement joins TRBV19 to TRBJ2-1, with no clear D. Germline V gene sequence: CDR1 LNHDA, CDR2 SQIVND (reference sequence). The CDR3 runs 11 residues. V was cut by 3 bases and J by 10 bases, with 7 bases left in between. The CDR3 DNA is TGTGCCAGTAGTATGGTCGGGGAGCAGTTCTTC. The encoded protein is CASSMVGEQFF.

The chain has TRBV6-6 and TRBJ1-3; D is ambiguous. CDR1 MNHNY and CDR2 SVGAGI come from the germline V gene (reference sequence). The CDR3 has 13 residues. Trimming stripped 0 bases from V and 8 bases from J, with 8 bases between. The CDR3 loop reads CASSYSTGYTIYF. The DNA of the CDR3 is TGTGCCAGCAGTTACTCGACTGGCTACACCATATATTTT.

There are a few counts of this clonotype. The chain employs TRBV30 and TRBJ2-7, with D tentatively TRBD1 (6 bases). Per the germline V gene, CDR1 is GTSNPN and CDR2 is SVGIG (reference sequence). The V end was cut by 4 bases, the J end by 2 bases, with 9 bases between. CDR3 size: 12 residues. The CDR3 protein is CAWTGQTYEQYF. CDR3 DNA sequence: TGTGCCTGGACCGGACAGACCTACGAGCAGTACTTC.

This clonotype was found a few times. The chain uses TRBV20-1 and TRBJ1-5, with D possibly TRBD1 on 6 matching bases. This CDR3 has 15 amino acids. The germline V gene has CDR1 DFQATT and CDR2 SNEGSKA (reference sequence). CDR3 nucleotides: TGCAGAATCAAAAAAAGGGGGTATAGCAATCAGCCCCAGCATTTT. It specifies CRIKKRGYSNQPQHF.

This clonotype has more than one count but fewer than ten. The gene calls are TRBV12-3 or TRBV12-4 and TRBJ2-2, with 11 bases identical to TRBD2. This CDR3 spans 16 amino acids. J lost 9 bases, V lost 5 bases, and 11 bases had no gene match. The CDR3 protein is CASSPGGLAGGRELFF. In DNA form, the CDR3 reads TGTGCCAGCAGTCCTGGAGGATTAGCGGGAGGGCGGGAGCTGTTTTTT.

The chain recombines TRBV6-2 or TRBV6-3 with TRBJ1-5, with 8 bases that match TRBD1. CDR1 MNHEY and CDR2 SVGEGT come from the germline V gene. This CDR3 has 15 residues. Trimming took 5 bases from V and 3 from J; bases not matched to a gene: 6. CDR3 sequence: CASSPTTGDNQPQHF. Written as DNA, the CDR3 is TGTGCCAGCAGTCCGACGACAGGGGACAATCAGCCCCAGCATTTT.

The V call is TRBV2, the J call TRBJ2-1; D is uncertain. The germline V gene has CDR1 SNHLY and CDR2 FYNNEI. The V and J ends lost 3 bases and 6 bases respectively, with 15 bases between them. The CDR3 runs to 15 residues. As DNA, the CDR3 is TGTGCCAGCAGTGACCGGATAACCCCCCCCAATGAGCAGTTCTTC. Its protein product is CASSDRITPPNEQFF.

This clonotype was seen only a few times. The J gene is TRBJ2-1, the V gene TRBV7-8; no reliable D call. CDR1 and CDR2 from the germline V gene are SGHVS and FQNEAQ. V lost 3 bases and J 3 bases, leaving 12 bases between the germline ends. The CDR3 is made up of 15 amino acids. This CDR3 reads CASSFGSQIYNEQFF. DNA for the CDR3: TGTGCCAGCAGCTTCGGCTCCCAAATCTACAATGAGCAGTTCTTC.

The chain employs TRBV11-2 and TRBJ2-5; perhaps TRBD2 as D (5 bases). The germline V and J ends were trimmed by 4 bases and 2 bases, with 11 bases remaining between them. This CDR3 has 14 amino acids. Germline V gene sequence: CDR1 SGHAT, CDR2 FQNNGV. Here the CDR3 DNA reads TGTGCCAGCAGCTCGCAGACGGGGCAAGAGACCCAGTACTTC. This gives the protein CASSSQTGQETQYF.

This clonotype was seen a handful of times. The chain combines TRBV29-1 with TRBJ2-3; the D gene is possibly TRBD2 (6 bases). V lost 3 bases, J lost 1 base, and 11 bases lay in between. CDR3 length: 14 amino acids. The germline V gene has CDR1 SQVTM and CDR2 ANQGSEA. CDR3 sequence (DNA): TGCAGCGTTGACCTGGGACTGGGCACAGATACGCAGTATTTT. This encodes CSVDLGLGTDTQYF.